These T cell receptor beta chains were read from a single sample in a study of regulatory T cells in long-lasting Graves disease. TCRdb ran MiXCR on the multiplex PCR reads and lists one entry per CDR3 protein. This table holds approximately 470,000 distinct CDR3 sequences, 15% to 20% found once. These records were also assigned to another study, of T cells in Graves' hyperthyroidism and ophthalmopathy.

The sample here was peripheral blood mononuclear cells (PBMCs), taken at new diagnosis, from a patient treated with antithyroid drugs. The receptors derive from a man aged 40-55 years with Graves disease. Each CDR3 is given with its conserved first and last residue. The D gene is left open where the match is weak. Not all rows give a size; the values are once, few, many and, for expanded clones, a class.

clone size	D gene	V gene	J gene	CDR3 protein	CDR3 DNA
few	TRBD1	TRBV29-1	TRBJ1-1	CSVLSGTGRRTEAFF	TGCAGCGTCTTATCCGGGACAGGGCGGCGGACTGAAGCTTTCTTT
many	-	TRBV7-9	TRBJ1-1	CASSMGITEAFF	TGTGCCAGCAGCATGGGCATCACTGAAGCTTTCTTT
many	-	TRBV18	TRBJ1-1	CASSPQLATEAFF	TGTGCCAGCTCACCACAGCTGGCCACTGAAGCTTTCTTT
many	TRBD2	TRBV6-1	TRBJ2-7	CASRPKRGSSYEQYF	TGTGCCAGCAGACCCAAGCGGGGGAGCTCCTACGAGCAGTACTTC
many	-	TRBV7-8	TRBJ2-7	CASSLELGGRSYEQYF	TGTGCCAGCAGCTTAGAACTTGGGGGAAGGTCCTACGAGCAGTACTTC
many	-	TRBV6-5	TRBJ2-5	CASSYRDETQYF	TGTGCCAGCAGTTACAGGGACGAGACCCAGTACTTC
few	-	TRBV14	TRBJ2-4	CASSLRGAGNIQYF	TGTGCCAGCAGCCTCCGAGGGGCGGGAAACATTCAGTACTTC
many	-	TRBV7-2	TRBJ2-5	CASSPGATHGTQYF	TGTGCCAGCAGCCCCGGGGCCACCCACGGGACCCAGTACTTC
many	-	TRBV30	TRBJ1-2	CAWSRTYGYTF	TGTGCCTGGAGTCGGACCTATGGCTACACCTTC
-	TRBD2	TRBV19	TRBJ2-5	CASSRAGGGLETQYF	TGTGCCAGTAGTCGAGCGGGAGGTGGTCTGGAGACCCAGTACTTC
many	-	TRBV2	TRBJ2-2	CASRRTANTGELFF	TGTGCCAGCAGGAGGACAGCTAACACCGGGGAGCTGTTTTTT
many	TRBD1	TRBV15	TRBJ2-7	CATSRIDRGGEQYF	TGTGCCACCAGCAGAATCGACAGGGGCGGGGAGCAGTACTTC
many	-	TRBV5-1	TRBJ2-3	CASSVDPNADTQYF	TGCGCCAGCAGCGTGGACCCAAACGCAGATACGCAGTATTTT
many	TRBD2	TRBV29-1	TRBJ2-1	CSVDGGRAFEQFF	TGCAGCGTTGACGGGGGGAGGGCCTTTGAGCAGTTCTTC
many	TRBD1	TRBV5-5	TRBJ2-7	CASFRDRGVGEQYF	TGTGCCAGCTTTAGGGACAGGGGGGTCGGCGAGCAGTACTTC
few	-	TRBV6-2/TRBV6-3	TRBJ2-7	CASSPLLEDVNEQYF	TGTGCCAGCAGTCCCCTTTTGGAGGATGTCAACGAGCAGTACTTC
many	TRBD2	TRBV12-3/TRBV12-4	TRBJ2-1	CASRRPGLATFEQFF	TGTGCCAGCAGAAGACCGGGACTAGCAACATTTGAGCAGTTCTTC
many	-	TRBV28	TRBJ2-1	CASSYAYNEQFF	TGTGCCAGCAGTTACGCATACAATGAGCAGTTCTTC
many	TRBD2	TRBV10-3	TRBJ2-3	CASGTSGTDTQYF	TGTGCCTCCGGGACTAGCGGGACAGATACGCAGTATTTT
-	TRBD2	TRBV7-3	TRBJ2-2	CASSLRPSGSRGTGELFF	TGTGCCAGCAGCTTAAGGCCTAGCGGGAGCCGGGGCACCGGGGAGCTGTTTTTT
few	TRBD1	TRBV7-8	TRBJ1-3	CASSRTGAGNTIYF	TGTGCCAGCAGCCGTACAGGGGCTGGAAACACCATATATTTT
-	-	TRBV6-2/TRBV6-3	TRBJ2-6	CASSLDWAGANVLTF	TGTGCCAGCAGTTTGGACTGGGCTGGGGCCAACGTCCTGACTTTC
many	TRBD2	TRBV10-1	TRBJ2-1	CASSTPGGPNNEQFF	TGCGCCAGCAGTACCCCGGGAGGGCCGAACAATGAGCAGTTCTTC
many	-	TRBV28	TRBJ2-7	CASSLRGWRGRGEQYF	TGTGCCAGCAGTTTAAGGGGTTGGAGGGGGCGCGGCGAGCAGTACTTC
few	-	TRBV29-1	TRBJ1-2	CSGGADYGYTF	TGCAGCGGGGGGGCGGACTATGGCTACACCTTC
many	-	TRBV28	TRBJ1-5	CASSPSVGSNQPQHF	TGTGCCAGCAGCCCTTCGGTAGGGTCCAATCAGCCCCAGCATTTT
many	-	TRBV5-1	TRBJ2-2	CASSLQRMNTGELFF	TGCGCCAGCAGCTTGCAGCGGATGAACACCGGGGAGCTGTTTTTT
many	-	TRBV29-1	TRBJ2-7	CSVGGGPGPHEQYF	TGCAGCGTTGGAGGGGGACCTGGGCCCCACGAGCAGTACTTC
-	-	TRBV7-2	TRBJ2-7	CASSLDELRSMYEQYF	TGTGCCAGCAGCTTAGATGAGTTACGGTCGATGTACGAGCAGTACTTC
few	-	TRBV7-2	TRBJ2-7	CASSLERGTGPVGQYF	TGTGCCAGCAGCTTAGAACGCGGGACTGGGCCTGTCGGGCAGTACTTC
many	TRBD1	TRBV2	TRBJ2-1	CASSLKTGFDNEQFF	TGTGCCAGCAGTCTTAAGACAGGGTTCGACAATGAGCAGTTCTTC
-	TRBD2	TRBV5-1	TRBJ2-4	CASSQRDLDEAKNIQYF	TGCGCCAGCAGCCAGCGGGACCTTGATGAAGCCAAAAACATTCAGTACTTC
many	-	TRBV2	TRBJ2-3	CASGRGRDTQYF	TGTGCCAGCGGCCGGGGGAGGGATACGCAGTATTTT
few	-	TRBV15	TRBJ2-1	CATSRYGVDEQFF	TGTGCCACCAGCAGATACGGTGTAGATGAGCAGTTCTTC
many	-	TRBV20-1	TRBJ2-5	CSVTDSQETQYF	TGCAGTGTAACTGATTCGCAAGAGACCCAGTACTTC
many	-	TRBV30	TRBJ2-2	CAWEKTGELFF	TGTGCCTGGGAGAAAACCGGGGAGCTGTTTTTT
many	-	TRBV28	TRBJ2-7	CASGPYEQYF	TGTGCCAGCGGACCGTACGAGCAGTACTTC
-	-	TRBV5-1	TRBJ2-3	CASSRGTRTDTQYF	TGCGCCAGCAGCAGGGGAACTCGCACAGATACGCAGTATTTT
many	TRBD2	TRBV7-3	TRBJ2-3	CASSSQREERDTQYF	TGTGCCAGCAGCTCCCAGCGGGAGGAGCGGGATACGCAGTATTTT
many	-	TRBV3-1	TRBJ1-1	CASSPRGATEAFF	TGTGCCAGCAGCCCCAGGGGCGCGACTGAAGCTTTCTTT
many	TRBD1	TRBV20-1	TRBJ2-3	CSASQLQGAADTQYF	TGCAGTGCTAGCCAACTACAGGGGGCGGCAGATACGCAGTATTTT